Listed here are 10 T cell receptor beta chains from one sample, sequenced in a study of cytomegalovirus exposure and HLA in healthy donors. PCR primers comprised 60 Vbeta and 13 Jbeta primers. Repertoires were generated with immunoSEQ multiplex PCR, while TCRdb's copy carries only in-frame clones and drops some. The table records hundreds of thousands of clones, about 80% of them present only once. Sequencing input: PBMCs. The receptors originated from a male donor in good health and CMV-seronegative.

The CDR3 is CASSLVPEPGQGEGEQFF. As DNA, the CDR3 is TGTGCCAGCAGCCTAGTGCCAGAACCGGGACAGGGGGAGGGTGAGCAGTTCTTC. V and J are TRBV11-3 and TRBJ2-1, with 11 bases matching TRBD1. The V and J ends lost 5 bases and 9 bases, in that order; junction bases with no gene match: 18. CDR3 size: 18 residues. Germline V CDR1 and CDR2: SGHNT, YENEEA.

This chain joins TRBV7-9 and TRBJ1-1; D is uncertain. Trimming shortened V by 0 bases and J by 6 bases, and 11 bases separated the two germline ends. The CDR3 loop spans 14 amino acids. Germline V lookup: CDR1 SEHNR, CDR2 FQNEAQ (reference sequence). CDR3 bases: TGTGCCAGCAGCTTAGCGCTCTTAACACCTGAAGCTTTCTTT. This sequence encodes CASSLALLTPEAFF.

The V and J genes are TRBV6-6 and TRBJ2-7; 11 bases map to TRBD1. Germline-derived CDR1 and CDR2 are MNHNY and SVGAGI (reference sequence). J lost 6 bases, V lost 1 base, and 5 bases had no gene match. The CDR3 is 15 residues long. The DNA of the CDR3 is TGTGCCAGCAGTTACTGGACAGGGGGCCCTATCGAGCAGTACTTC. Its translation: CASSYWTGGPIEQYF.

The rearrangement links TRBV27 to TRBJ1-2; unclear D gene. Germline V lookup: CDR1 MNHEY, CDR2 SMNVEV (reference sequence). Deletions cut 0 bases from V and 7 bases from J, with 12 bases between. The CDR3 contains 14 residues. The CDR3 sequence: CASSLSSGFPGYTF. In DNA, the CDR3 is TGTGCCAGCAGTTTATCGTCGGGGTTTCCTGGCTACACCTTC.

The V and J genes are TRBV7-9 and TRBJ1-5; possible D gene TRBD1, 5 bases. CDR3 length equals 16 residues. V was pared by 4 bases and J by 5 bases, with 18 bases between. Germline V CDR1 and CDR2: SEHNR, FQNEAQ (reference sequence). The DNA of the CDR3 is TGTGCCAGCAGCTCATTTCGGGGGGGACGGGATCAGCCCCAGCATTTT. Translating it yields CASSSFRGGRDQPQHF. The full variable domain, its missing parts supplied by reference TRBV7-9 and TRBJ1-5, is DTGVSQNPRHKITKRGQNVTFRCDPISEHNRLYWYRQTLGQGPEFLTYFQNEAQLEKSRLLSDRFSAERPKGSFSTLEIQRTEQGDSAMYLCASSSFRGGRDQPQHFGDGTRLSIL.

The V call is TRBV5-1, the J call TRBJ2-2, with D possibly matching TRBD2 (5 bases). Germline V gives CDR1 SGHRS, CDR2 YFSETQ. V gave up 2 bases and J gave up 5 bases, with 22 bases separating them. The CDR3 runs 18 residues. The CDR3 here is CASSLTGLRLRGTGELFF. The DNA for the CDR3 is TGCGCCAGCAGCTTAACTGGACTGCGTCTCAGAGGGACCGGGGAGCTGTTTTTT.

The rearrangement joins TRBV9 to TRBJ1-3; possible D gene TRBD1, 5 bases. This CDR3 is 14 amino acids long. The germline gives CDR1 SGDLS, CDR2 YYNGEE. Trimming took 0 bases from V and 1 from J, leaving 5 bases between them. The CDR3 spells CASSVGTSGNTIYF. The CDR3 DNA reads TGTGCCAGCAGCGTAGGGACATCTGGAAACACCATATATTTT.

The chain couples TRBV7-2 to TRBJ2-7; 11 bases fit TRBD2. The CDR3 runs 15 residues. The germline V gene encodes CDR1 SGHTA and CDR2 FQGNSA. The ends lost 6 bases at V and 7 bases at J; junction bases unmatched: 11. CDR3 coding DNA: TGTGCCAGCAGGACTAGCGGGGCCACCGGGGGTGAGCAGTACTTC. Translating it yields CASRTSGATGGEQYF. Using reference TRBV7-2 and TRBJ2-7 for the parts outside the CDR3, the full variable domain is GAGVSQSPSNKVTEKGKDVELRCDPISGHTALYWYRQSLGQGLEFLIYFQGNSAPDKSGLPSDRFSAERTGGSVSTLTIQRTQQEDSAVYLCASRTSGATGGEQYFGPGTRLTVT.

This clone has only a few counts. This chain links TRBV18 with TRBJ2-2; 7 bases fit TRBD1. V shed 4 bases, J shed 5 bases, and the junction held 1 base outside the gene matches. The CDR3 has 13 amino acids. From germline, CDR1 is KGHSH and CDR2 LQKENI. The CDR3 spells CASSLQGTGELFF. In nucleotides, the CDR3 is TGTGCCAGCTCACTACAGGGGACCGGGGAGCTGTTTTTT. Drawing the rest from reference TRBV18 and TRBJ2-2, the complete variable domain is NAGVMQNPRHLVRRRGQEARLRCSPMKGHSHVYWYRQLPEEGLKFMVYLQKENIIDESGMPKERFSAEFPKEGPSILRIQQVVRGDSAAYFCASSLQGTGELFFGEGSRLTVL.

This clone was counted only a few times. The V gene is TRBV19, the J gene TRBJ2-1; 11 positions match TRBD2. There are 15 residues in the CDR3. The V gene end was trimmed by 5 bases and the J gene end by 7 bases; junction bases not matched to a gene: 7. Germline-derived CDR1 and CDR2 are LNHDA and SQIVND (reference sequence). The CDR3 DNA reads TGTGCCAGTAGTCGCATAGCGGGGGGGCAGAATGAGCAGTTCTTC. It specifies CASSRIAGGQNEQFF.